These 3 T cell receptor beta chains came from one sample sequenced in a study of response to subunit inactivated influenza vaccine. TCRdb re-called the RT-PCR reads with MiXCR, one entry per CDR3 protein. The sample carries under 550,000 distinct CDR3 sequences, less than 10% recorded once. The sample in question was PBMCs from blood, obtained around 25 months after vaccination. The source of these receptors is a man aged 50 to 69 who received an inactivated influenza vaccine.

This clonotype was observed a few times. CDR3 sequence reads: CASSLFPAGLAETQYF. CDR3 coding DNA: TGTGCCAGCAGTTTGTTTCCAGCGGGATTGGCAGAGACCCAGTACTTC. This rearrangement joins TRBV28 to TRBJ2-5, with 7 bases lining up with TRBD2. CDR3 length: 16 amino acids. The germline CDR1 and CDR2 sequences are MDHEN and SYDVKM. Trimming at V came to 3 bases and at J to 4 bases, leaving 11 bases not matched to a gene.

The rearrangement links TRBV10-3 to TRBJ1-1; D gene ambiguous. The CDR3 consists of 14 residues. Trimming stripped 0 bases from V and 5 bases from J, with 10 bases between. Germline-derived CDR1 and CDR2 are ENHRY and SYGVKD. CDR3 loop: CAISESKGGTEAFF. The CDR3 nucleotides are TGTGCCATCAGTGAGTCGAAAGGAGGGACTGAAGCTTTCTTT.

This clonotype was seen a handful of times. In DNA, the CDR3 is TGCAGTGCTAGAGCTTCGACAGGGCGAAATTCACCCCTCCACTTT. Its protein is CSARASTGRNSPLHF. The J gene is TRBJ1-6, the V gene TRBV20-1; TRBD1 matches at 7 bases. CDR3 length: 15 residues. J gave up 7 bases and V 1 base, and 7 bases lay outside the gene matches. Germline V lookup: CDR1 DFQATT, CDR2 SNEGSKA (reference sequence).